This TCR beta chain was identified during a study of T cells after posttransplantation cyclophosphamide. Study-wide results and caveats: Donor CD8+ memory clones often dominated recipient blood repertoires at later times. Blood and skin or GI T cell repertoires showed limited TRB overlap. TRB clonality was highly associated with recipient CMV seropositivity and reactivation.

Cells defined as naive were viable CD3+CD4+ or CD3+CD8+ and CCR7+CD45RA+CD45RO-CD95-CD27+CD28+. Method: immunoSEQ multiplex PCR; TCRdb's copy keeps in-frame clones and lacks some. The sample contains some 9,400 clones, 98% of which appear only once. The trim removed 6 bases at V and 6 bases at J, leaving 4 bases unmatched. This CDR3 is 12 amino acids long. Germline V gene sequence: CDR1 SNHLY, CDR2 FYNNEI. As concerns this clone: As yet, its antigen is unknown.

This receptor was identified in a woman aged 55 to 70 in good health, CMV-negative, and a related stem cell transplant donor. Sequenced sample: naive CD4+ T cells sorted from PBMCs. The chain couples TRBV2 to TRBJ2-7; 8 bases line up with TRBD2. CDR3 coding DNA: TGTGCCAGCAGGTATGCGGGGGGCGAGCAGTACGTC. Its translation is CASRYAGGEQYV.